This TCR beta chain originates from a study of regulatory T cells in long-lasting Graves disease. Overall study results and limits: Newly diagnosed disease favored TRBV20-1 and TRBJ2-1 over persistent disease.

Stated time point: newly diagnosed GD, antithyroid drugs for less than 3 months. Generation of the TCR library employed RNA extracted from PBMCs. This clonotype was seen repeatedly, ten times or more. What it recognizes is unknown. V shed 5 bases and J shed 0 bases, with 17 bases lying between them. Germline lookup yields CDR1 SGHAT and CDR2 FQNNGV. The CDR3 has 16 residues. Combining iRepertoire HTBI primers with Arm-PCR of CDR3 regions, the authors built TCR beta libraries. Using its own MiXCR run on the multiplex PCR reads, TCRdb lists one record per CDR3 protein. There are some 500,000 distinct CDR3 sequences in the sample; about 14% occur only once, and more than 8.5% lies in the top ten. The sample was also reused in another study, on T cells in Graves' hyperthyroidism and ophthalmopathy. That source reports: Patients aged 18 to 65 had newly diagnosed hyperthyroidism lasting under 2 months. Lactation, pregnancy, other autoimmune disease or uncontrolled infection led to exclusion of patients.

The specimen was peripheral blood mononuclear cells (PBMCs), collected at new diagnosis, from a patient treated with antithyroid drugs. This chain joins TRBV11-2 and TRBJ2-7; D is ambiguous. This clonotype was obtained from a man aged 30 to 39 with Graves disease. Here the CDR3 DNA reads TGTGCCAGCAGCCACGAAACGACGTACATCTCCTACGAGCAGTACTTC. It specifies CASSHETTYISYEQYF.